This T cell receptor beta chain came from a study of breast tumors, draining lymph nodes, adjacent tissues. TCRdb reprocessed the multiplex PCR reads with MiXCR, giving one entry per CDR3 protein. The profile shows around 300,000 distinct CDR3 sequences, roughly 30% of them singletons. This clonotype has more than one count but fewer than ten. Samples came from axillary lymph nodes draining the breast cancer. This CDR3 is built from 12 residues. V was trimmed by 3 bases and J by 3 bases, leaving 6 bases between them. Germline V lookup: CDR1 KGHSH, CDR2 LQKENI. Source material: axillary lymph node tissue. The chain is built from TRBV18 and TRBJ2-7; tentatively, D is TRBD2 (5 bases). This clonotype was obtained from a female donor with breast cancer. Some clones in this sample may be carry-over from other donors' samples. The chain's CDR3 is CASSPGLYEQYF. DNA for the CDR3: TGTGCCAGCTCACCCGGACTCTACGAGCAGTACTTC.